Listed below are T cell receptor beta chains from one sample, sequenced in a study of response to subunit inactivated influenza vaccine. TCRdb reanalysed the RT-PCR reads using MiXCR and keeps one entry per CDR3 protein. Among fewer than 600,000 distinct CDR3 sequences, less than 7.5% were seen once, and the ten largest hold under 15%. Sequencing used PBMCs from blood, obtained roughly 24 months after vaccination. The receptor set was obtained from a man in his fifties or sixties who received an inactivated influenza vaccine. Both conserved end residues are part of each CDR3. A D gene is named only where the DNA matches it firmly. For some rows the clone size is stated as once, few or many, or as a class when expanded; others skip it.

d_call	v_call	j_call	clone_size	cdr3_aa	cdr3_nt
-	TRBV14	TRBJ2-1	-	CASSLPPDLFSSYNEQFF	TGTGCCAGCAGCCTCCCCCCTGACTTATTTTCCTCCTACAATGAGCAGTTCTTC
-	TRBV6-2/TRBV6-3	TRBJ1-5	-	CASSPALGNQPQHF	TGTGCCAGCAGTCCAGCGCTCGGCAATCAGCCCCAGCATTTT
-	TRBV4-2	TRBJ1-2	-	CASSQEASGYTF	TGTGCCAGCAGCCAAGAGGCCAGTGGCTACACCTTC
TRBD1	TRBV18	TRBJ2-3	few	CASSPRQGNTDTQYF	TGTGCCAGCTCACCAAGACAGGGCAACACAGATACGCAGTATTTT
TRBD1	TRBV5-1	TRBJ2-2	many	CASSGQGNTGELFF	TGCGCCAGCAGTGGACAGGGTAACACCGGGGAGCTGTTTTTT
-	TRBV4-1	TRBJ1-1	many	CASSQDWRGDTEAFF	TGCGCCAGCAGCCAAGATTGGAGGGGGGACACTGAAGCTTTCTTT
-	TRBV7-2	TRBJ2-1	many	CASRSSSVGEQFF	TGTGCCAGCAGAAGTTCTAGCGTGGGTGAGCAGTTCTTC
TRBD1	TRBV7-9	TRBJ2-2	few	CASSFPDRVGELFF	TGTGCCAGCAGCTTCCCGGACAGGGTCGGGGAGCTGTTTTTT
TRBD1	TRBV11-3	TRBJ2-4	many	CASSRATGQGQNIQYF	TGTGCCAGCAGCCGGGCTACTGGACAGGGCCAAAACATTCAGTACTTC
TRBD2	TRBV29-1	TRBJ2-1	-	CSVEGLAGVASYNEQFF	TGCAGCGTTGAGGGACTAGCGGGAGTAGCTTCCTACAATGAGCAGTTCTTC
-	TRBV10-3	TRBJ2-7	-	CAISVSSNSYEQYF	TGTGCCATCAGCGTTAGTAGTAACTCCTACGAGCAGTACTTC
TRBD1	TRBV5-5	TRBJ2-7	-	CASSWGQAPSYEQYF	TGTGCCAGCAGCTGGGGACAGGCACCGTCCTACGAGCAGTACTTC
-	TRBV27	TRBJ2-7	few	CASSFVPGSSYEQYF	TGTGCCAGCAGTTTTGTACCCGGGAGCTCCTACGAGCAGTACTTC